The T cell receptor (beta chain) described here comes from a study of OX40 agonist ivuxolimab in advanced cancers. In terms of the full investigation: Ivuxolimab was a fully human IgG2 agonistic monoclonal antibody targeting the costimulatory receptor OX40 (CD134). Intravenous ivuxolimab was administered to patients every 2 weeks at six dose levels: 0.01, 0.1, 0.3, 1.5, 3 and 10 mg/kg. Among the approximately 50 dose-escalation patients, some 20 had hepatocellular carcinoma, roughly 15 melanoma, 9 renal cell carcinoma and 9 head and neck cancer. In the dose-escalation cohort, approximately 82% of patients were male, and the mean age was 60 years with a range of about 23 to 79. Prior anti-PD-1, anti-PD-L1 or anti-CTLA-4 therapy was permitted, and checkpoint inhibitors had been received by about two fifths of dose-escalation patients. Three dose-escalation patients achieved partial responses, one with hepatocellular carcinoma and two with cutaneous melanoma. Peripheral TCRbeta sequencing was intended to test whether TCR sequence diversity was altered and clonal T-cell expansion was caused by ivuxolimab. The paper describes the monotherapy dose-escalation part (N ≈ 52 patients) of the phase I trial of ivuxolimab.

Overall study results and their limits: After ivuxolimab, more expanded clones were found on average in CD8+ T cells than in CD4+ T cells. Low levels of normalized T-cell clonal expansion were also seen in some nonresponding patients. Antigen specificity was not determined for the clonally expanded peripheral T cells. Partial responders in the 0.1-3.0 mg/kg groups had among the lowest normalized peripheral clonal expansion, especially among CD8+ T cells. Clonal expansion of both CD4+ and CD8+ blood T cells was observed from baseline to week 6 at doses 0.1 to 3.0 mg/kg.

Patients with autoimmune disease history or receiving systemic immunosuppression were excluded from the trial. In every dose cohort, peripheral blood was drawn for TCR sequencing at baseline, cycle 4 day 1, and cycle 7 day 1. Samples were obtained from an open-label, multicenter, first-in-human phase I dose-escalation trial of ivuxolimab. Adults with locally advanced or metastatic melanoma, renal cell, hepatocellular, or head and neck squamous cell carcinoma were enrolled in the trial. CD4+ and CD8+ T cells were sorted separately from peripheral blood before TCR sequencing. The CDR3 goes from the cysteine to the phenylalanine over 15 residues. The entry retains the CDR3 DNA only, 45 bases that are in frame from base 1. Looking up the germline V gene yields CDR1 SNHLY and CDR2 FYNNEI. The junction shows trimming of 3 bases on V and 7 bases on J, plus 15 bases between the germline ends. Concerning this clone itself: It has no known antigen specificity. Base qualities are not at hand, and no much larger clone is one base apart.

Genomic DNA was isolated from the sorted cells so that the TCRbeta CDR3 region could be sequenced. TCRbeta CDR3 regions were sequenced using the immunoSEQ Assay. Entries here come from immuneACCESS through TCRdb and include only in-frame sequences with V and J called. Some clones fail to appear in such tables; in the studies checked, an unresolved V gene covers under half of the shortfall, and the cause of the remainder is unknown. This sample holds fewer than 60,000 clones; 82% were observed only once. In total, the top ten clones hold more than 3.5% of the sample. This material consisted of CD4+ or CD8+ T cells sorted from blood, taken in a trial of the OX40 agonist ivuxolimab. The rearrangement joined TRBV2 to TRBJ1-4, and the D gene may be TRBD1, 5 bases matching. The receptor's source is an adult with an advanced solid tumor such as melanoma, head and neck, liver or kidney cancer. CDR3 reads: CASSDFDWRGEKLFF. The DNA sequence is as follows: TGTGCCAGCAGTGACTTCGACTGGAGGGGTGAAAAACTGTTTTTT.